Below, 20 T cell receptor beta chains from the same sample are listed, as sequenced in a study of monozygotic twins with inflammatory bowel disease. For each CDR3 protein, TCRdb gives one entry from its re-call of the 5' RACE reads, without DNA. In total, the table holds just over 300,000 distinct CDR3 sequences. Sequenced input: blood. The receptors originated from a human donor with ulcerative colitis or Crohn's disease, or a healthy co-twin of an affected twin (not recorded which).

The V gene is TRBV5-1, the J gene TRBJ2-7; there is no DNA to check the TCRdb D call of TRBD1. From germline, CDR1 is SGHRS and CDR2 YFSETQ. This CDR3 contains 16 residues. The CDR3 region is CASSYRQGASDYEQYF.

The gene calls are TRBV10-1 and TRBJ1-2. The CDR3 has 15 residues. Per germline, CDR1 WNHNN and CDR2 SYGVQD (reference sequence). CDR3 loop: CASSFDGFHFYGYTF.

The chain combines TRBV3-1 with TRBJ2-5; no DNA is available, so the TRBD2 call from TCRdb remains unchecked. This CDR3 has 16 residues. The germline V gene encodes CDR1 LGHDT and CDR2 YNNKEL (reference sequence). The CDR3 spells CASSQMSSGVQETQYF.

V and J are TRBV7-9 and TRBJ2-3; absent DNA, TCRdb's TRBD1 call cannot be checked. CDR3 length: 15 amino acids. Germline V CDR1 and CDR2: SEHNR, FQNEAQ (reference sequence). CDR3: CASSLGQPLTDTQYF.

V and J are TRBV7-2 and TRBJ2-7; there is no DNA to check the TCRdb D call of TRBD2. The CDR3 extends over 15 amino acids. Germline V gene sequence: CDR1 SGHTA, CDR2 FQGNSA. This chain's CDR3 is CASSLGLAPAYEQYF.

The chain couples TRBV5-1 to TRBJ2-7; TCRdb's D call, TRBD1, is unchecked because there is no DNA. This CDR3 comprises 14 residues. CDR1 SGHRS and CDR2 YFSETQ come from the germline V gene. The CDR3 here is CASSSTGAIYKQYF.

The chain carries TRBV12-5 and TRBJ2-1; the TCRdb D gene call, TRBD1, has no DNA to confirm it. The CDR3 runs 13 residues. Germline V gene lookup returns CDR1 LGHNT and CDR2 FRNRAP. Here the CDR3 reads CASGPRVGNEQFF.

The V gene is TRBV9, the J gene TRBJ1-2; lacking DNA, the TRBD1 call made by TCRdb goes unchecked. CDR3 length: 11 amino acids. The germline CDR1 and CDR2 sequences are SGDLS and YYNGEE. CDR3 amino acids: CASSAQGGYTF. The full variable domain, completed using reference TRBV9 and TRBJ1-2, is DSGVTQTPKHLITATGQRVTLRCSPRSGDLSVYWYQQSLDQGLQFLIQYYNGEERAKGNILERFSAQQFPDLHSELNLSSLELGDSALYFCASSAQGGYTFGSGTRLTVV.

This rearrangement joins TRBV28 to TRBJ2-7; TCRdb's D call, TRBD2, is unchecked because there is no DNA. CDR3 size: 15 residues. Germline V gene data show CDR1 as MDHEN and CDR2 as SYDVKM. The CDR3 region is CASSFIASGPYEQYF.

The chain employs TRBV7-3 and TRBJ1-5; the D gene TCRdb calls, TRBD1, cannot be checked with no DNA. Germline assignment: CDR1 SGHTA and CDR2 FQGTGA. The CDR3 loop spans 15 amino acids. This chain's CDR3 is CASSRRGDSNQPQHF.

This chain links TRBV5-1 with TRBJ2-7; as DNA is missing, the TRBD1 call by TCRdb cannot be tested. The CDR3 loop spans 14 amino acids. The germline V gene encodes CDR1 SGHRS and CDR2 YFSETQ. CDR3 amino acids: CASSSAGGSYEQYF.

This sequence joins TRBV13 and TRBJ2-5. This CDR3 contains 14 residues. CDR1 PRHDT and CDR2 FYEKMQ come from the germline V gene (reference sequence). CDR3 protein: CASSLNEIQETQYF.

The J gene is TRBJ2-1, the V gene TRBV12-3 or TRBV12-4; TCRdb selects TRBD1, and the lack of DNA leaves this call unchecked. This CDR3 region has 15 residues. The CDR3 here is CASSLETGKGNEQFF.

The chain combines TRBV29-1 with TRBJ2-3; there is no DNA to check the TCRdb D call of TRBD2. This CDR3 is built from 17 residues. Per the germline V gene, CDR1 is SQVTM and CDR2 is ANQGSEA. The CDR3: CSVDLELAGGITDTQYF.

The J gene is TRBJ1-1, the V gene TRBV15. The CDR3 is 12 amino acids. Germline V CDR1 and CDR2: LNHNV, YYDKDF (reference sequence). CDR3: CATSRGEGKAFF.

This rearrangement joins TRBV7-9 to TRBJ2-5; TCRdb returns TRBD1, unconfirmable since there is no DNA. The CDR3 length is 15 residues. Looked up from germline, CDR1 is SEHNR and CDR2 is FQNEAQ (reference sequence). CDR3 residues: CASSPGTGTQWTQYF. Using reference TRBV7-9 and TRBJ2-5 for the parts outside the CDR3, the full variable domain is DTGVSQNPRHKITKRGQNVTFRCDPISEHNRLYWYRQTLGQGPEFLTYFQNEAQLEKSRLLSDRFSAERPKGSFSTLEIQRTEQGDSAMYLCASSPGTGTQWTQYFGPGTRLLVL.

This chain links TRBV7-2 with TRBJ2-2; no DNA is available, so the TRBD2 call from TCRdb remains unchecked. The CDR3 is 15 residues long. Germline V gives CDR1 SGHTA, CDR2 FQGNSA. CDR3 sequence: CASSLYTSGSGELFF.

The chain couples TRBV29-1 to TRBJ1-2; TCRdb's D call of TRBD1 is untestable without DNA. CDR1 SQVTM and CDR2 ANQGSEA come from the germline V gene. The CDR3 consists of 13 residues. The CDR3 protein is CSVRQGVIYGYTF.

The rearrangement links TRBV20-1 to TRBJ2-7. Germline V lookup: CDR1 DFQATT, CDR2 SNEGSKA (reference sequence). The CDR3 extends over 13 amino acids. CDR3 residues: CSARDGLWYEQYF.

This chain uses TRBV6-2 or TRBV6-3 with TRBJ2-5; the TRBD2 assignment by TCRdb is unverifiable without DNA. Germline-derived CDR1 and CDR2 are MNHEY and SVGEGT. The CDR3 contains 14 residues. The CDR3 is CASKPGALTQTQYF.